The following is a TCR beta chain sequence with its context. Its cognate antigen is unknown. Clones were read by immunoSEQ multiplex PCR, and TCRdb kept only the in-frame ones, dropping some. In the table there are some 50,000 clones, approximately 88% of which are singletons. The data are from a study of T cells in localized non-small cell lung cancer. Study-wide findings and caveats: Heterogeneity within the tumor remains possible, as just one region underwent sequencing. Appearances in adjacent lung were noted for a median 57 of the top 100 tumor clones.

J gave up 7 bases and V 4 bases, and 8 bases lay outside the gene matches. The length of the CDR3 is 15 residues. CDR1 and CDR2 (germline): SGHTA, FQGNSA. This receptor was identified in a man aged 40 to 70 with stage III lung adenocarcinoma. The chain links TRBV7-2 to TRBJ2-1; 9 bases fit TRBD2. The source material was peripheral blood mononuclear cells, sampled before any cancer treatment. CDR3 in amino acids: CASSYQGLAGNEQFF. As DNA, the CDR3 is TGTGCCAGCAGCTACCAGGGACTAGCAGGAAATGAGCAGTTCTTC.